Sequencing of this T cell receptor (beta chain) was carried out in a study of OX40 agonist ivuxolimab in advanced cancers. Study at large: The patients received agonistic anti-OX40 (CD134) antibody ivuxolimab.

Germline CDR1 and CDR2: MDHEN and SYDVKM. V was pared by 5 bases and J by 8 bases, with 7 bases between. The CDR3 sequence is 11 residues long. Exclusion applied to patients with autoimmune disease history or systemic immunosuppression. Profiled with immunoSEQ multiplex PCR; TCRdb holds only in-frame clones, not every one. The sample consists of just over 60,000 clones, about nine tenths of them appearing once. J is TRBJ2-1 and V is TRBV28; D uncertain. This material consisted of CD4+ or CD8+ T cells sorted from blood, taken in a trial of the OX40 agonist ivuxolimab. This receptor was identified in an adult with an advanced solid tumor such as melanoma, head and neck, liver or kidney cancer. This chain's CDR3 is CASSVRYEQFF. The DNA for the CDR3 is TGTGCCAGCAGTGTTCGATATGAGCAGTTCTTC.